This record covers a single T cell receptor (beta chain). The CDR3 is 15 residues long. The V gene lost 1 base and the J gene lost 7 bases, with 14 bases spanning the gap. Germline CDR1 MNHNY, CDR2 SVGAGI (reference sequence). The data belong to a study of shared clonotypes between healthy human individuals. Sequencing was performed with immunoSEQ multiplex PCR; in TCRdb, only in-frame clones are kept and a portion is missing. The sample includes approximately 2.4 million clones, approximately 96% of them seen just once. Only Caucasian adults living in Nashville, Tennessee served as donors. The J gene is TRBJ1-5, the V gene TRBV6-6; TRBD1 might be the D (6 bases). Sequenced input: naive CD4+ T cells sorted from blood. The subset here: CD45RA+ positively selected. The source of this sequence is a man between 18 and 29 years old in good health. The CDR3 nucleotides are TGTGCCAGCAGTTACTTGGGGGCGCGGATCCAGCCCCAGCATTTT. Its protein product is CASSYLGARIQPQHF.